This TCR beta chain comes out of a study of control samples from healthy donors and cancer patients. There are 13 residues in the CDR3. V shed 4 bases, J shed 3 bases, and the junction held 4 bases outside the gene matches. The germline gives CDR1 SGHRS, CDR2 YFSETQ. Profiled with immunoSEQ multiplex PCR; TCRdb holds only in-frame clones, not every one. The sample holds 40,000 to 55,000 clones, approximately 90% seen once. This chain links TRBV5-1 with TRBJ2-7; 7 nucleotides agree with TRBD2. The sequence was obtained from a woman aged 35 to 49 with head and neck cancer. The sample comprised PBMCs. The CDR3 protein is CASSLLAVYEQYF. The CDR3 nucleotides read TGCGCCAGCAGCCTTCTAGCGGTCTACGAGCAGTACTTC.